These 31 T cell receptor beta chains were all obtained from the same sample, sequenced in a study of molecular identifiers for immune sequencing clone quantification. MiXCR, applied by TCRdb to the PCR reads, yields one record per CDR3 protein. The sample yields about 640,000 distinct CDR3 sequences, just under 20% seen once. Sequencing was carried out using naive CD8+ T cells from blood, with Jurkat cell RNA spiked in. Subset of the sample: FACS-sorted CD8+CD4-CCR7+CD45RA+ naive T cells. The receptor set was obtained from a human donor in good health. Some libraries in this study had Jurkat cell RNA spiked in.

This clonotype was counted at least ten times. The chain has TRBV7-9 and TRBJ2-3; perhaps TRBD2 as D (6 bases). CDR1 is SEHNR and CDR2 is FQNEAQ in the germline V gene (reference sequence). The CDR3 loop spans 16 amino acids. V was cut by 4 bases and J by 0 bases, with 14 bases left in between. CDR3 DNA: TGTGCCAGCAGCTATTCGAGCGGGCTTAGCACAGATACGCAGTATTTT. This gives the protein CASSYSSGLSTDTQYF.

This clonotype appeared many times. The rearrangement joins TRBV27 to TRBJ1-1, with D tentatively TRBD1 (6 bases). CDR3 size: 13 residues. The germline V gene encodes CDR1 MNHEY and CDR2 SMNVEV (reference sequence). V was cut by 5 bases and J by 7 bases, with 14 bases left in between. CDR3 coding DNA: TGTGCCAGCAGTCCCCCCGGGACAATTGAAGCTTTCTTT. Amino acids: CASSPPGTIEAFF.

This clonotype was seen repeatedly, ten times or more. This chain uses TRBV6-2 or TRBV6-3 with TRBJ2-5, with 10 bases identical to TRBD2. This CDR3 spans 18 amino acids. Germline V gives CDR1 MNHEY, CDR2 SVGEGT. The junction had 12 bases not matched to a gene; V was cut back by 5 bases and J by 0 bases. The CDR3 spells CASSHHLASGGHQETQYF. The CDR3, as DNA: TGTGCCAGCAGTCATCACCTGGCTAGCGGGGGACACCAAGAGACCCAGTACTTC.

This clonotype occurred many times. The CDR3 here is CASSLSTGRHEQYF. CDR3 bases: TGTGCCAGCAGCTTGTCTACAGGGCGCCACGAGCAGTACTTC. The chain uses TRBV5-4 and TRBJ2-7, with D maybe TRBD1 (6 bases). V was pared by 1 base and J by 5 bases, with 13 bases between. The CDR3 sequence is 14 residues long. Germline assignment: CDR1 SGHNT and CDR2 YYREEE (reference sequence).

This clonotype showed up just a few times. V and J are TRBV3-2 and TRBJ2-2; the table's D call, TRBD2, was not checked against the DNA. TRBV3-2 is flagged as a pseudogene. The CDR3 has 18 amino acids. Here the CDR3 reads CASSPAPQRGRDTGELFF. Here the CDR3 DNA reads TGTGCCAGCAGCCCGGCCCCACAGCGGGGACGGGACACCGGGGAGCTGTTTTTT.

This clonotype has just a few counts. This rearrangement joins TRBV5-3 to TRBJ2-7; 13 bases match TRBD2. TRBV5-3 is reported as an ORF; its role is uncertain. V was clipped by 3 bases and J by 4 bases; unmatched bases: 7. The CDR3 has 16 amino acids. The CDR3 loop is CARSWRGLAGIYEQYF. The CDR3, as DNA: TGTGCCAGAAGCTGGAGGGGACTAGCGGGAATTTACGAGCAGTACTTC.

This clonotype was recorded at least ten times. CDR3 sequence (DNA): TGTGCCAGCAGCCCCCAGGGGGCAGATACGCAGTATTTT. Translating gives CASSPQGADTQYF. This chain uses TRBV7-9 with TRBJ2-3; 7 bases map to TRBD1. Germline trimming cut 5 bases from V and 4 bases from J; bases unmatched to any gene: 3. The germline V gene encodes CDR1 SEHNR and CDR2 FQNEAQ (reference sequence). CDR3 length: 13 amino acids.

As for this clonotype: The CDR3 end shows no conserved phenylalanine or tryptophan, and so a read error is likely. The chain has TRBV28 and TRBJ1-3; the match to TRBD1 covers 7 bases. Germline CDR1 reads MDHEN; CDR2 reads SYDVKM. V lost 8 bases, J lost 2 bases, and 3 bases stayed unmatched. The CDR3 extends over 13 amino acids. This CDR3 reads CASQTGPGNTIYL. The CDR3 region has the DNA TGTGCCAGCCAGACAGGGCCTGGAAACACCATATATCTT.

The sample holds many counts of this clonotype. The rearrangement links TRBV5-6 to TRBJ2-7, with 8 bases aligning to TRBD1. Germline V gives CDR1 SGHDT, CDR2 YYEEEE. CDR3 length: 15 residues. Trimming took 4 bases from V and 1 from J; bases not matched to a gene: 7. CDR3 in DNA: TGTGCCAGCAGCCCTCCCGGACAGGGTTCCTACGAGCAGTACTTC. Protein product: CASSPPGQGSYEQYF.

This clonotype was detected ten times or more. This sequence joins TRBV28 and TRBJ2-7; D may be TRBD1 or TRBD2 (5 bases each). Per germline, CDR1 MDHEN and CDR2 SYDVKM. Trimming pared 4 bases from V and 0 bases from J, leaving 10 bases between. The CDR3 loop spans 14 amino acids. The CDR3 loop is CASSSGDRSYEQYF. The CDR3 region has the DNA TGTGCCAGCAGTTCCGGGGACCGCTCCTACGAGCAGTACTTC.

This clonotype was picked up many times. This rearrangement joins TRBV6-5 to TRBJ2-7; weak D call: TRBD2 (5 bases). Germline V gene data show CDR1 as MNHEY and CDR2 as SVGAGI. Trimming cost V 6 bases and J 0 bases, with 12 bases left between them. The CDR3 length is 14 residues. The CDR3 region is CASRPGVSSYEQYF. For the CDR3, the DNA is TGTGCCAGCAGGCCCGGGGTAAGCTCCTACGAGCAGTACTTC.

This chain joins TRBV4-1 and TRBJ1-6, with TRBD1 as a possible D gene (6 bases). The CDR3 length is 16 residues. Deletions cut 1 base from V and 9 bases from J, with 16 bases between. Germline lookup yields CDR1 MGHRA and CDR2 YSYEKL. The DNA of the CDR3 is TGCGCCAGCAGCCAAGGACAGGACCCCGGATCTTCACCCCTCCACTTT. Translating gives CASSQGQDPGSSPLHF.

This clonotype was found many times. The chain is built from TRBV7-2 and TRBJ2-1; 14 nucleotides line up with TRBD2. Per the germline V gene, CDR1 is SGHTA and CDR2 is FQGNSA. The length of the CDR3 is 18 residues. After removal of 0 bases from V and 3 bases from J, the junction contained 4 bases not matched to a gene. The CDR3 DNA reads TGTGCCAGCAGCTTAGCGACCGGGACTAGCGGGAGCTACAATGAGCAGTTCTTC. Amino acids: CASSLATGTSGSYNEQFF.

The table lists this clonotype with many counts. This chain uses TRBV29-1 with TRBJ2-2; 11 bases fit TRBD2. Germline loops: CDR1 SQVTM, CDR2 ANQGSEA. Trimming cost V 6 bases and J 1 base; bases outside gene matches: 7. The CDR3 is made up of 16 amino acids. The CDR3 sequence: CSVANSGGENTGELFF. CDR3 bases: TGCAGCGTCGCGAATAGCGGGGGGGAGAACACCGGGGAGCTGTTTTTT.

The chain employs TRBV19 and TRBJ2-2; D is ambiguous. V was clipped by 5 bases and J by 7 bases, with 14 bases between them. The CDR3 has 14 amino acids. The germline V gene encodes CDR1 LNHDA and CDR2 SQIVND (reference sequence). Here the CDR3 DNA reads TGTGCCAGTAGTCCCAAAAGGTTGGGCGGGGAGCTGTTTTTT. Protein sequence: CASSPKRLGGELFF.

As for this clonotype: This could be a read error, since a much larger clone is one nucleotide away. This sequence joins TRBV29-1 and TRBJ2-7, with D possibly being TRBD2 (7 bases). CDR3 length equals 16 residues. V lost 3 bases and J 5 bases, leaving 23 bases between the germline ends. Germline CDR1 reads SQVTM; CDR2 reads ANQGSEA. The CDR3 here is CSVEEEQGGERHEQYF. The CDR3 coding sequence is TGCAGCGTTGAGGAGGAACAGGGAGGGGAGAGGCACGAGCAGTACTTC.

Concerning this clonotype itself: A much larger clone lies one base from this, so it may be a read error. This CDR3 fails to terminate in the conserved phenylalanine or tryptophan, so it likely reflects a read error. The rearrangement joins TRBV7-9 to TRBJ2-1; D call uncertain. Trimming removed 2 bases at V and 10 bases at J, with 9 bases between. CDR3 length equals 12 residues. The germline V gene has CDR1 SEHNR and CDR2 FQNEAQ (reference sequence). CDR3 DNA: TGTGCCAGCAGCTTACTTATAGAGGAGCAGTTCCTC. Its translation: CASSLLIEEQFL.

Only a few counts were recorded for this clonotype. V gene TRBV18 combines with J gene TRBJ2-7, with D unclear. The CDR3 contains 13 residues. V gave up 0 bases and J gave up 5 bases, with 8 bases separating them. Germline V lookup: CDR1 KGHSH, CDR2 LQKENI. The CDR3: CASSPPSWDEQYF. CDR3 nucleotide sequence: TGTGCCAGCTCACCACCTTCCTGGGACGAGCAGTACTTC.

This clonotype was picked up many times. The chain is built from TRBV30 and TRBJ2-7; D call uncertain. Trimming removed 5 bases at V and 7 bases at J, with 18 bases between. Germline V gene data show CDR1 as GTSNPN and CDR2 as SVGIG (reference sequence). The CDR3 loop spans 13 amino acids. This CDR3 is CAWQVIGGGEQYF. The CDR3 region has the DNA TGTGCCTGGCAGGTTATTGGCGGTGGGGAGCAGTACTTC.

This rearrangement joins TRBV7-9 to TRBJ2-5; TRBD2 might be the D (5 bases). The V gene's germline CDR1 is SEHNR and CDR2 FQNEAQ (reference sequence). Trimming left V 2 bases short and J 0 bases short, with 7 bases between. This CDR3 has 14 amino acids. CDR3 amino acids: CASSLRGYQETQYF. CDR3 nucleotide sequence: TGTGCCAGCAGCTTACGGGGTTACCAAGAGACCCAGTACTTC.

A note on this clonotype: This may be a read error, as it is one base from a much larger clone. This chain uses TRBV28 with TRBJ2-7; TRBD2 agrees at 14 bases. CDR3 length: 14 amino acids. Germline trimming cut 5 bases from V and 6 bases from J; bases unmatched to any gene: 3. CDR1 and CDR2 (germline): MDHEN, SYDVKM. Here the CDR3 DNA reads TGTGCCAGCAGTACCGGGACTAGCGGGAGCGAGCAGTACTTC. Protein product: CASSTGTSGSEQYF.

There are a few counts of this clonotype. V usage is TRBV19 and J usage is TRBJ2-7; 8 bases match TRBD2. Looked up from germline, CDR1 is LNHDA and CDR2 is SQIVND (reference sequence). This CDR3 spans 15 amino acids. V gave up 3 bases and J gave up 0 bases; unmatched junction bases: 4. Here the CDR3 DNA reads TGTGCCAGTAGTATGGCGGGGGGTAGCTCCTACGAGCAGTACTTC. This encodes CASSMAGGSSYEQYF. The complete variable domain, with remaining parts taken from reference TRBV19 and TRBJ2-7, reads DGGITQSPKYLFRKEGQNVTLSCEQNLNHDAMYWYRQDPGQGLRLIYYSQIVNDFQKGDIAEGYSVSREKKESFPLTVTSAQKNPTAFYLCASSMAGGSSYEQYFGPGTRLTVT.

CDR3 sequence reads: CASSGQLSSYEQYF. For the CDR3, the DNA is TGTGCCAGCAGCGGACAACTAAGCTCCTACGAGCAGTACTTC. The chain is built from TRBV3-1 and TRBJ2-7; tentatively, D is TRBD1 (5 bases). The CDR3 runs to 14 residues. The germline V gene encodes CDR1 LGHDT and CDR2 YNNKEL (reference sequence). V shed 5 bases and J shed 0 bases, with 11 bases lying between them.

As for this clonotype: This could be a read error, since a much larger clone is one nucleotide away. The CDR3 protein is CAGSLSGQGDYGYTF. Here the CDR3 DNA reads TGTGCCGGCAGTTTATCGGGACAGGGCGACTATGGCTACACCTTC. This chain uses TRBV27 with TRBJ1-2; TRBD1 matches at 9 bases. There are 15 residues in the CDR3. Germline values: CDR1 MNHEY, CDR2 SMNVEV (reference sequence).

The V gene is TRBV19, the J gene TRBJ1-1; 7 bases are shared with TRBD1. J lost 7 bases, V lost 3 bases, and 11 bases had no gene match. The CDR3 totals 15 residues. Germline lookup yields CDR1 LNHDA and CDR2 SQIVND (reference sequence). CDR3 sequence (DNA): TGTGCCAGTAGTATCATAGGGGGGACAGTCCATGAAGCTTTCTTT. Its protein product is CASSIIGGTVHEAFF.

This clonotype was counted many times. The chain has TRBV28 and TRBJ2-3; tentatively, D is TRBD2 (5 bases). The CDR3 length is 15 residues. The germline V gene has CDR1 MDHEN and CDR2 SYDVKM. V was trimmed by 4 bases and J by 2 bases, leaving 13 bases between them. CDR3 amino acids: CASSSASGYTDTQYF. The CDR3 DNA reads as TGTGCCAGCAGTTCAGCGAGCGGATACACAGATACGCAGTATTTT.

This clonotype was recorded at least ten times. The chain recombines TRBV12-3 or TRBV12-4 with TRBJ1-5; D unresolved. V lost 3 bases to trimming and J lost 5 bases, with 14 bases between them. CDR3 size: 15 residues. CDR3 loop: CASSFVIRGDQPQHF. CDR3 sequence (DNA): TGTGCCAGCAGTTTTGTGATTCGGGGTGATCAGCCCCAGCATTTT.

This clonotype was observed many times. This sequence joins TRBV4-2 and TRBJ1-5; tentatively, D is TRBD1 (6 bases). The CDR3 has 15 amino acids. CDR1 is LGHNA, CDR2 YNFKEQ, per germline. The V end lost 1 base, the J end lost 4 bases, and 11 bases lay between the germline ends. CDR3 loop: CASSQGGGPNQPQHF. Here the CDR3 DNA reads TGTGCCAGCAGCCAAGGTGGGGGGCCTAATCAGCCCCAGCATTTT.

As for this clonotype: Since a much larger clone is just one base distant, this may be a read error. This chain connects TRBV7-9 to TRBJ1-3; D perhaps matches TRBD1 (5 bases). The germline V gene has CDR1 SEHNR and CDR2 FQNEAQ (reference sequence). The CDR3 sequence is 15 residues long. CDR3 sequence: CASSLAVTDGNTTYF. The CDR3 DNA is TGTGCCAGCAGCTTAGCTGTGACAGATGGAAACACCACATATTTT.

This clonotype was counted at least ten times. The CDR3 nucleotides read TGCAGTGCTAGAGTGGGAGGGCCCGCAGATACGCAGTATTTT. The encoded protein is CSARVGGPADTQYF. The chain has TRBV20-1 and TRBJ2-3; 7 nucleotides align to TRBD2. The CDR3 loop spans 14 amino acids. Trimming at V came to 1 base and at J to 4 bases, leaving 5 bases not matched to a gene. CDR1 is DFQATT, CDR2 SNEGSKA, per germline (reference sequence).

Here the CDR3 reads CASSLGDSGKLFF. The CDR3 nucleotides are TGCGCCAGCAGCTTGGGCGACAGTGGAAAACTGTTTTTT. The V gene is TRBV5-1, the J gene TRBJ1-4, with D possibly matching TRBD1 (5 bases). Germline lookup yields CDR1 SGHRS and CDR2 YFSETQ. V shed 0 bases and J shed 10 bases, with 10 bases lying between them. The CDR3 is 13 amino acids.